The 5 T cell receptor beta chains below come from one sample, sequenced in a study of blood T cells in healthy people across ages. Primers used in a second PCR of about 7 to 12 cycles were a sample-barcoded 5' primer and a J-beta primer mix. Using its own MiXCR run on the 5' RACE reads, TCRdb lists one record per CDR3 protein. The table records 700,000 to 900,000 distinct CDR3 sequences, roughly 26% of them present only once. These data were also reused for a study on T cells of mothers and their children.

The sample consisted of blood. Every receptor here comes from a boy under 18 in good health.

This chain links TRBV4-1 with TRBJ1-5; D ambiguous. The CDR3 totals 15 residues. The V end was cut by 1 base, the J end by 4 bases, with 11 bases between. In germline, CDR1 is MGHRA, CDR2 YSYEKL. The CDR3 nucleotides read TGCGCCAGCAGCCAAGTAAGGAACCGGAATCAGCCCCAGCATTTT. It specifies CASSQVRNRNQPQHF.

The table lists this clonotype with a few counts. The chain links TRBV4-1 to TRBJ2-2; possible D gene TRBD1, 5 bases. The CDR3 is 15 residues long. Trimming stripped 1 base from V and 5 bases from J, with 11 bases between. CDR1 and CDR2 (germline): MGHRA, YSYEKL. Here the CDR3 reads CASSQGVRGTGELFF. CDR3 nucleotides: TGCGCCAGCAGCCAAGGGGTAAGGGGAACCGGGGAGCTGTTTTTT.

Notes on this clonotype: A much larger clone differs from this one at a single base, so this may be a read error. This chain links TRBV5-1 with TRBJ2-1; D remains ambiguous. In germline, CDR1 is SGHRS, CDR2 YFSETQ. The CDR3 is 14 residues long. The CDR3 region is CASSLGPSYNDQFF. The CDR3, as DNA: TGCGCCAGCAGCTTGGGCCCCTCCTACAATGACCAGTTCTTC.

This clonotype was detected a few times. The chain employs TRBV9 and TRBJ2-7, with 8 bases matching TRBD2. The V gene end was trimmed by 4 bases and the J gene end by 0 bases; junction bases not matched to a gene: 6. This CDR3 region has 15 residues. Germline lookup yields CDR1 SGDLS and CDR2 YYNGEE. The CDR3 spells CASSPGGGISYEQYF. DNA of the CDR3: TGTGCCAGCAGCCCCGGCGGGGGGATCTCCTACGAGCAGTACTTC.

The chain carries TRBV28 and TRBJ2-7; D possibly corresponds to TRBD1 (6 bases). The germline V and J ends were trimmed by 9 bases and 3 bases, with 9 bases remaining between them. The CDR3 runs to 11 residues. Germline V gene data show CDR1 as MDHEN and CDR2 as SYDVKM. The CDR3 protein is CASGQSYEQYF. CDR3 bases: TGTGCCAGTGGACAGAGCTACGAGCAGTACTTC.